These 15 T cell receptor beta chains originate from one sample sequenced in a study of blood T cell repertoires in COVID-19. Data came from immunoSEQ multiplex PCR; TCRdb stores just in-frame clones and leaves some out. The sample comprises some 150,000 clones, around 87% of which are singletons, and roughly 3.7% rests with the top ten. Sequencing input: peripheral blood. The source is a man between 18 and 35 years old with active or convalescent COVID-19.

The chain couples TRBV2 to TRBJ2-1; TRBD1 matches 8 bases. Germline V CDR1 and CDR2: SNHLY, FYNNEI. This CDR3 has 15 amino acids. Trimming at V came to 3 bases and at J to 6 bases, leaving 7 bases not matched to a gene. DNA for the CDR3: TGTGCCAGCAGTGATAGGGGACAGGTAACCAATGAGCAGTTCTTC. Residues: CASSDRGQVTNEQFF.

The CDR3 here is CSVEDGTGGFSGNTIYF. CDR3 in DNA: TGCAGCGTTGAAGATGGGACAGGGGGCTTTTCAGGAAACACCATATATTTT. The rearrangement uses TRBV29-1 and TRBJ1-3, with 12 positions matching TRBD1. Germline loops: CDR1 SQVTM, CDR2 ANQGSEA. Losses at the gene ends were 0 bases for V and 4 bases for J; bases not matched to a gene: 7. The CDR3 is 17 amino acids.

This clone was seen just once. V gene TRBV5-1 combines with J gene TRBJ1-6, with D perhaps matching TRBD1 (6 bases). V was trimmed by 4 bases and J by 8 bases, leaving 13 bases between them. Germline CDR1 reads SGHRS; CDR2 reads YFSETQ. The CDR3 consists of 14 residues. CDR3 residues: CASSPGQTDSPLHF. The CDR3 coding sequence is TGCGCCAGCAGCCCAGGACAGACGGATTCACCCCTCCACTTT.

This clone was counted between two and nine times. The rearrangement uses TRBV18 and TRBJ1-3, with a weak D call TRBD1 (5 bases). Trimming pared 2 bases from V and 4 bases from J, leaving 15 bases between. This CDR3 region has 16 residues. The germline V gene encodes CDR1 KGHSH and CDR2 LQKENI. CDR3 sequence: CASSPAGGRLGNTIYF. DNA of the CDR3: TGTGCCAGCTCACCAGCGGGGGGTAGGCTCGGAAACACCATATATTTT.

The chain couples TRBV6-1 to TRBJ1-2; tentatively, D is TRBD1 (5 bases). The germline V gene has CDR1 MNHNS and CDR2 SASEGT. Trimming shortened V by 6 bases and J by 2 bases, and 25 bases separated the two germline ends. The CDR3 is 18 residues long. In DNA form, the CDR3 reads TGTGCCAGCAGGGAAAAGGTTTTTGGGGCCACAAGAAACTATGGCTACACCTTC. This gives the protein CASREKVFGATRNYGYTF.

This chain joins TRBV19 and TRBJ1-3; D ambiguous. Germline CDR1 is LNHDA and CDR2 is SQIVND (reference sequence). CDR3 size: 13 residues. V lost 8 bases and J lost 0, with 8 bases in between. The CDR3 sequence: CASGESSGNTIYF. The DNA for the CDR3 is TGTGCCAGTGGAGAGAGCTCTGGAAACACCATATATTTT. Filled out from reference TRBV19 and TRBJ1-3, the complete variable domain reads DGGITQSPKYLFRKEGQNVTLSCEQNLNHDAMYWYRQDPGQGLRLIYYSQIVNDFQKGDIAEGYSVSREKKESFPLTVTSAQKNPTAFYLCASGESSGNTIYFGEGSWLTVV.

The J gene is TRBJ1-1, the V gene TRBV5-6; 7 positions match TRBD1. Germline V gene data show CDR1 as SGHDT and CDR2 as YYEEEE. Trimming took 2 bases from V and 1 from J; bases not matched to a gene: 5. The CDR3 loop spans 15 amino acids. Here the CDR3 DNA reads TGTGCCAGCAGCTTTCGAGGGGGCGCGAACACTGAAGCTTTCTTT. It codes for CASSFRGGANTEAFF.

This clone was seen just once. The gene calls are TRBV28 and TRBJ1-4; 7 bases fit TRBD1. CDR3 length: 16 residues. The V and J ends lost 4 bases and 3 bases, in that order; junction bases with no gene match: 8. From germline, CDR1 is MDHEN and CDR2 SYDVKM. The CDR3 sequence is CASSSTGVLANEKLFF. The CDR3, as DNA: TGTGCCAGCAGTTCAACAGGGGTTCTGGCTAATGAAAAACTGTTTTTT.

V and J are TRBV24-1 and TRBJ2-1, with TRBD2 matching over 7 bases. The V gene's germline CDR1 is KGHDR and CDR2 SFDVKD. The CDR3 is 16 amino acids. V gave up 1 base and J gave up 3 bases; unmatched junction bases: 5. The CDR3 DNA sequence: TGTGCCACCAGTGATTTTGGGGGGGTGGGCTACAATGAGCAGTTCTTC. This codes for CATSDFGGVGYNEQFF.

V usage is TRBV6-5 and J usage is TRBJ1-6; D is undetermined. Between the trimmed V and J ends, which lost 0 bases and 4 bases, there was a span of 10 bases. The CDR3 consists of 16 residues. Germline V gene sequence: CDR1 MNHEY, CDR2 SVGAGI. CDR3 in DNA: TGTGCCAGCAGTTACTCGAGGCAACGGTATAATTCACCCCTCCACTTT. Translating it yields CASSYSRQRYNSPLHF.

The chain links TRBV6-5 to TRBJ2-2, with D uncertain. There are 14 residues in the CDR3. Germline V CDR1 and CDR2: MNHEY, SVGAGI. Trimming took off 0 bases at V and 5 bases at J, with 7 bases between the two ends. The CDR3: CASSYSAETGELFF. The CDR3 DNA reads TGTGCCAGCAGTTACTCGGCAGAAACCGGGGAGCTGTTTTTT.

This clone occurred once. CDR3 nucleotide sequence: TGTGCCAGCAGCGGGACTAGCGGCGTAATTTTTACCTTTGCCCCTTCCTACGAGCAGTACTTC. This sequence encodes CASSGTSGVIFTFAPSYEQYF. V and J are TRBV9 and TRBJ2-7, with 10 nucleotides matching TRBD2. The CDR3 length is 21 residues. CDR1 and CDR2 (germline): SGDLS, YYNGEE. V trimming: 3 bases; J trimming: 1 base; junction bases outside the gene matches: 22. The variable domain in full, completed from reference TRBV9 and TRBJ2-7, reads DSGVTQTPKHLITATGQRVTLRCSPRSGDLSVYWYQQSLDQGLQFLIQYYNGEERAKGNILERFSAQQFPDLHSELNLSSLELGDSALYFCASSGTSGVIFTFAPSYEQYFGPGTRLTVT.

The V gene is TRBV9, the J gene TRBJ2-1; 8 nucleotides line up with TRBD2. V shed 4 bases, J shed 2 bases, and the junction held 2 bases outside the gene matches. Per the germline V gene, CDR1 is SGDLS and CDR2 is YYNGEE. This CDR3 comprises 14 residues. In DNA form, the CDR3 reads TGTGCCAGCAGCCGGGGGGGAACCTACAATGAGCAGTTCTTC. This translates into CASSRGGTYNEQFF.

The chain has TRBV5-6 and TRBJ1-2; 10 bases line up with TRBD1. Trimming removed 1 base from V and 5 bases from J; junction bases left unmatched: 8. Germline assignment: CDR1 SGHDT and CDR2 YYEEEE. The CDR3 loop spans 16 amino acids. CDR3 loop: CASSLRTGGGSYGYTF. CDR3 sequence (DNA): TGTGCCAGCAGCTTGCGGACAGGGGGAGGTTCGTATGGCTACACCTTC. Filled out from reference TRBV5-6 and TRBJ1-2, the complete variable domain reads DAGVTQSPTHLIKTRGQQVTLRCSPKSGHDTVSWYQQALGQGPQFIFQYYEEEERQRGNFPDRFSGHQFPNYSSELNVNALLLGDSALYLCASSLRTGGGSYGYTFGSGTRLTVV.

V is TRBV7-9 and J is TRBJ2-2; D not certain. The ends were cut back, 4 bases at V and 0 bases at J, with 9 bases in the middle. The CDR3 runs 15 residues. Per germline, CDR1 SEHNR and CDR2 FQNEAQ (reference sequence). The CDR3 is CASSSLPSNTGELFF. The CDR3 coding sequence is TGTGCCAGCAGCTCCCTACCCTCGAACACCGGGGAGCTGTTTTTT.